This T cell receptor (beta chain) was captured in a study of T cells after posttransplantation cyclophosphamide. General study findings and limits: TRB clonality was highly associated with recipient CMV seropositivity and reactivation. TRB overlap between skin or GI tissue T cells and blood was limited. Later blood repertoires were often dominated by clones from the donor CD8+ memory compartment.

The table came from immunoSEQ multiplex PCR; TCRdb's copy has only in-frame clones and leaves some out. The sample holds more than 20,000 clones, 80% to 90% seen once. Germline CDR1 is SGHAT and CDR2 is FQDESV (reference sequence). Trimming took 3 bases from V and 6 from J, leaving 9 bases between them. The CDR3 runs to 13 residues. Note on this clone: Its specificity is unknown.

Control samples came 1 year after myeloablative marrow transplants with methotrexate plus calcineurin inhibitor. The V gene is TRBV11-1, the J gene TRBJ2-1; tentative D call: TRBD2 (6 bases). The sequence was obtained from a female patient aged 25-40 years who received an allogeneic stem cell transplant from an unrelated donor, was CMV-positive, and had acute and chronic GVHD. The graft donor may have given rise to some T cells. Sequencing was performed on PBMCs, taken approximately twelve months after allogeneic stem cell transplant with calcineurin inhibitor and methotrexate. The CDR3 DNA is TGTGCCAGCAGCTTTTGGGAGGTCAATGAGCAGTTCTTC. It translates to CASSFWEVNEQFF.